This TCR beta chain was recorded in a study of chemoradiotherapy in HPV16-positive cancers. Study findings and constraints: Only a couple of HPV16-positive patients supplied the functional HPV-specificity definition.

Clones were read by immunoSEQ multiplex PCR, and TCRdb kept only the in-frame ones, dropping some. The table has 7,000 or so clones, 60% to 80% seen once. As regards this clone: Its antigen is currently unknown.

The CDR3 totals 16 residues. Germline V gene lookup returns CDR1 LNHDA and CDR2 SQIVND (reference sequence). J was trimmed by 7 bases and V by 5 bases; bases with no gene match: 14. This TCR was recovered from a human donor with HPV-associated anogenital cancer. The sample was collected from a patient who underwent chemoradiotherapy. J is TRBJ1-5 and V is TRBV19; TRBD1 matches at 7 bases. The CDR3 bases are TGTGCCAGTAGTCCGCGACAGGGACTAAGCGAACAGCCCCAGCATTTT. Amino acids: CASSPRQGLSEQPQHF.